This T cell receptor (beta chain) was captured in a study of CD8+CD57+ T cells in acquired aplastic anemia. On the study more broadly: About 10 million reads, on average, were obtained for CD4+ cells from healthy donors.

Details on this clonotype: Its antigen is undetermined.

Genomic DNA acted as the template from which TCR beta VDJ combination and CDR3 sequence profiling were carried out. TCRdb reprocessed the reads with MiXCR, giving one entry per CDR3 protein. Of roughly 50,000 distinct CDR3 sequences in the sample, around 72% were seen once. General observations from the study: Patients and controls had CD8+ Simpson's diversity values that were not significantly distinct. Patients and controls shared 25 to 35 CD8+ CDR3 sequences, highly expressed in patients.

The CDR3 runs 13 residues. From germline, CDR1 is SNHLY and CDR2 FYNNEI. The V and J ends lost 7 bases and 0 bases respectively, with 7 bases between them. Sequencing input: sorted CD4+, CD8+, or CD8+CD57+ T cells (not recorded which) from PBMCs. V and J are TRBV2 and TRBJ2-1; TRBD1 might be the D (6 bases). The receptor was isolated from a human donor in good health, serving as a control. The CDR3 loop is CASTTGSYNEQFF. In DNA form, the CDR3 reads TGTGCCAGCACGACAGGCTCCTACAATGAGCAGTTCTTC.